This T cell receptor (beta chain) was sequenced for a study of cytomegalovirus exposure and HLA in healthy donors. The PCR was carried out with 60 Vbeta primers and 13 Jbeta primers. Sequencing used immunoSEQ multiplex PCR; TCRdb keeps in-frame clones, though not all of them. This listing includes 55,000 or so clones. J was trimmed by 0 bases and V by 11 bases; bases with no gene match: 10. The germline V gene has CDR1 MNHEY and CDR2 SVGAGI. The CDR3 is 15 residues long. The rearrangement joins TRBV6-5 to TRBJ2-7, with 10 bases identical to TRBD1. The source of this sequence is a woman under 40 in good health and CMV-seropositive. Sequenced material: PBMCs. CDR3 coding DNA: TGTGCCTCAACGACAGGGGGCCAGAGCTCCTACGAGCAGTACTTC. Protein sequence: CASTTGGQSSYEQYF.